A selection of T cell receptor beta chains follows, all from one sample in a study of cytomegalovirus exposure and HLA in healthy donors. Clones were sequenced by immunoSEQ multiplex PCR, and TCRdb holds only the in-frame ones, with some missing. The repertoire includes 100,000 to 150,000 clones, roughly four fifths of them detected once, and 0.8% to 0.95% sits in the top ten. Material: PBMCs. Receptors were obtained from a woman aged 60-75 years in good health and CMV-seronegative. CDR3s include the opening cysteine and the closing phenylalanine or tryptophan. The D gene is left open where the match is weak. A row's size may be missing; if present it is once, few, many or a size class.

TRBV29-1	NA	TRBJ1-1	NA	CSVFPGTRATEAFF	TGCAGCGTCTTCCCGGGGACACGGGCCACTGAAGCTTTCTTT
TRBV5-1	NA	TRBJ2-7	NA	CASSLAGGVEQYF	TGCGCCAGCAGCTTGGCCGGAGGGGTCGAGCAGTACTTC
TRBV7-8	NA	TRBJ1-3	NA	CASSNDRTGNTIYF	TGTGCCAGCAGCAACGACAGGACCGGAAACACCATATATTTT
TRBV27	TRBD1	TRBJ1-1	NA	CASSFLGQGGAEAFF	TGTGCCAGCAGTTTCCTCGGACAGGGGGGTGCTGAAGCTTTCTTT
TRBV5-1	TRBD1	TRBJ2-7	NA	CASSGGQGTITYEQYF	TGCGCCAGCAGCGGGGGACAGGGAACAATTACCTACGAGCAGTACTTC
TRBV7-9	NA	TRBJ1-5	NA	CASSLASSNQPQHF	TGTGCCAGCAGCTTAGCCTCGAGCAATCAGCCCCAGCATTTT
TRBV18	TRBD1	TRBJ1-2	NA	CASSPPGDSVYGYTF	TGTGCCAGCTCACCTCCCGGGGACAGCGTCTATGGCTACACCTTC
TRBV19	NA	TRBJ1-1	NA	CASNSPTGYVKAFF	TGTGCCAGCAACTCCCCTACAGGGTATGTTAAAGCTTTCTTT
TRBV5-1	NA	TRBJ2-2	NA	CASSPPGSTGELFF	TGCGCCAGCAGCCCGCCCGGGTCTACCGGGGAGCTGTTTTTT
TRBV11-1	TRBD2	TRBJ2-1	NA	CASSFTGGSYNEQFF	TGTGCCAGCAGCTTTACGGGAGGATCCTACAATGAGCAGTTCTTC
TRBV25-1	NA	TRBJ2-7	many	CASSESPSYEQYF	TGTGCCAGCAGTGAATCTCCCAGCTACGAGCAGTACTTC
TRBV5-1	NA	TRBJ2-7	few	CASSLKPYEQYF	TGCGCCAGCAGCTTGAAGCCCTACGAGCAGTACTTC
TRBV5-1	NA	TRBJ2-5	NA	CASSLDRQETQYF	TGCGCCAGCAGCTTGGACAGGCAAGAGACCCAGTACTTC
TRBV30	TRBD1	TRBJ1-1	NA	CAWGQASRSGAFF	TGTGCCTGGGGACAGGCGTCCCGATCGGGAGCTTTCTTT
TRBV7-6	NA	TRBJ2-7	NA	CASSLEVSRGYEQYF	TGTGCCAGCAGCTTAGAGGTTTCGCGGGGTTACGAGCAGTACTTC
TRBV6-5	TRBD2	TRBJ2-1	NA	CASTPLGTSGNEQFF	TGTGCCAGCACTCCACTGGGGACTAGCGGTAATGAGCAGTTCTTC
TRBV19	TRBD2	TRBJ2-3	NA	CASSTGTSPDTQYF	TGTGCCAGTAGTACGGGGACTAGCCCAGATACGCAGTATTTT
TRBV30	NA	TRBJ2-3	NA	CAWSVHRGTDTQYF	TGTGCCTGGAGTGTGCACAGGGGCACAGATACGCAGTATTTT
TRBV4-1	TRBD1	TRBJ1-1	NA	CASSPRGLNTEAFF	TGCGCCAGCAGCCCAAGGGGGCTGAACACTGAAGCTTTCTTT